The 17 T cell receptor beta chains presented below share a single source sample, sequenced in a study of blood T cell repertoires in COVID-19. The protocol was immunoSEQ multiplex PCR, while the TCRdb copy is restricted to in-frame clones and leaves out a portion. The sample yields around 170,000 clones, around 87% seen once. The source material was peripheral blood. Source of these receptors: a man in his sixties with COVID-19, enrolled during active disease.

V usage is TRBV11-3 and J usage is TRBJ1-4; perhaps TRBD1 as D (6 bases). Trimming removed 3 bases from V and 3 bases from J, with 11 bases in between. The CDR3 runs to 15 residues. Looked up from germline, CDR1 is SGHNT and CDR2 is YENEEA. The CDR3 coding sequence is TGTGCCAGCAGCTTCTCCCAGGGGCCTAATGAAAAACTGTTTTTT. The encoded protein is CASSFSQGPNEKLFF.

V and J are TRBV3-1 (or the pseudogene TRBV3-2) and TRBJ1-1; D call uncertain. This CDR3 spans 14 amino acids. Germline V gene data show CDR1 as LGHDT and CDR2 as YNNKEL (reference sequence). Trimming took off 4 bases at V and 2 bases at J, with 11 bases between the two ends. Written as DNA, the CDR3 is TGTGCCAGCAGCCCTCTCTCCCGTAACACTGAAGCTTTCTTT. Its protein product is CASSPLSRNTEAFF.

The chain combines TRBV6-5 with TRBJ2-4; D may be TRBD1 (6 bases). The CDR3 is 15 residues long. Trimming pared 7 bases from V and 1 base from J, leaving 14 bases between. Germline CDR1 reads MNHEY; CDR2 reads SVGAGI. CDR3 in DNA: TGTGCCAGCAAGCTGAACCAGGGGGCCAAAAACATTCAGTACTTC. This codes for CASKLNQGAKNIQYF.

The V call is TRBV2, the J call TRBJ1-5; 8 bases map to TRBD1. Germline CDR1 and CDR2: SNHLY and FYNNEI. The V segment lost 6 bases and the J segment 8 bases; nucleotides outside the gene matches: 9. This CDR3 contains 14 residues. CDR3 sequence reads: CASRDRVEGKPQHF. As DNA, the CDR3 is TGTGCCAGCAGGGACAGGGTTGAAGGAAAGCCCCAGCATTTT.

This clone was picked up one time. The chain carries TRBV6-1 and TRBJ1-1; 7 bases are a match to TRBD1. Germline-derived CDR1 and CDR2 are MNHNS and SASEGT. V lost 2 bases, J lost 4 bases, and 1 base stayed unmatched. The CDR3 length is 13 residues. The CDR3 spells CASSEWTGTEAFF. The CDR3 DNA reads TGTGCCAGCAGTGAATGGACAGGCACTGAAGCTTTCTTT.

The J gene is TRBJ2-5, the V gene TRBV2; D possibly corresponds to TRBD2 (5 bases). Germline CDR1 SNHLY, CDR2 FYNNEI. The V end was cut by 5 bases, the J end by 3 bases, with 10 bases between. The length of the CDR3 is 13 residues. This CDR3 reads CASSHGLEETQYF. CDR3 DNA sequence: TGTGCCAGCAGTCATGGACTCGAAGAGACCCAGTACTTC.

As for this clone: Its ends do not fully match the called genes, so a read error is possible. J is TRBJ2-7 and V is TRBV18; a weak D match, TRBD2 (6 bases). Germline CDR1 reads KGHSH; CDR2 reads LQKENI. This CDR3 spans 13 amino acids. CDR3 in amino acids: CASSPRGVEQLLF. The CDR3 DNA sequence: TGTGCCAGCTCACCACGGGGGGTGGAACAATTACTCTTC.

This chain joins TRBV6-2 or TRBV6-3 and TRBJ1-1; D is undetermined. Trimming pared 5 bases from V and 1 base from J, leaving 14 bases between. The germline V gene has CDR1 MNHEY and CDR2 SVGEGT. The CDR3 runs 15 residues. CDR3 loop: CASSPGVGANTEAFF. In nucleotides, the CDR3 is TGTGCCAGCAGTCCCGGTGTGGGCGCGAACACTGAAGCTTTCTTT.

The rearrangement uses TRBV2 and TRBJ1-2; D is undetermined. Germline CDR1 reads SNHLY; CDR2 reads FYNNEI. This CDR3 contains 13 residues. V lost 10 bases and J lost 6, with 18 bases in between. The CDR3 sequence: CANSKTWEDGYTF. The CDR3 region has the DNA TGTGCCAACAGCAAGACCTGGGAGGATGGCTACACCTTC.

This chain joins TRBV30 and TRBJ2-5; weak D call: TRBD2 (5 bases). Germline assignment: CDR1 GTSNPN and CDR2 SVGIG (reference sequence). V was clipped by 5 bases and J by 1 base, with 11 bases between them. The CDR3 has 13 amino acids. The CDR3 is CAWARGFQETQYF. The CDR3, as DNA: TGTGCCTGGGCGCGAGGGTTCCAAGAGACCCAGTACTTC.

The rearrangement links TRBV19 to TRBJ1-1, with D possibly being TRBD1 (6 bases). CDR1 and CDR2 (germline): LNHDA, SQIVND (reference sequence). Deletions cut 1 base from V and 11 bases from J, with 14 bases between. This CDR3 has 13 amino acids. CDR3 DNA sequence: TGTGCCAGTAGTATAGGGCCGGGGGGCAGGGCTTTCTTT. Its translation: CASSIGPGGRAFF.

The chain uses TRBV21-1 and TRBJ2-7; TRBD2 was called by the table and not checked on the DNA. TRBV21-1 is a documented pseudogene. CDR3 length equals 14 residues. The CDR3 protein is CASSILTYPYEQYF. CDR3 in DNA: TGTGCCAGCAGCATCCTAACTTATCCCTACGAGCAGTACTTC.

The chain carries TRBV6-5 and TRBJ2-2; TRBD1 agrees at 9 bases. Germline loops: CDR1 MNHEY, CDR2 SVGAGI. The CDR3 extends over 15 amino acids. V dropped 7 bases and J dropped 4; count of bases not matched to a gene: 7. The CDR3: CASTFGQGSTGELFF. The CDR3 bases are TGTGCCAGCACCTTCGGACAGGGGAGCACCGGGGAGCTGTTTTTT.

This chain links TRBV6-2 or TRBV6-3 with TRBJ2-2; 13 bases fit TRBD2. CDR1 is MNHEY, CDR2 SVGEGT, per germline. This CDR3 is built from 19 residues. The J segment lost 5 bases and the V segment lost 6 bases, leaving 15 bases of the junction unmatched. CDR3 loop: CASRPRTSGRRKETGELFF. The CDR3, as DNA: TGTGCCAGCAGACCTCGGACTAGCGGGAGAAGGAAGGAAACCGGGGAGCTGTTTTTT.

The chain carries TRBV28 and TRBJ1-5; 7 nucleotides align to TRBD1. The CDR3 is 12 residues long. The V gene end was trimmed by 11 bases and the J gene end by 3 bases; junction bases not matched to a gene: 4. Germline loops: CDR1 MDHEN, CDR2 SYDVKM. CDR3 coding DNA: TGTGCCTCGGGACAGAACAATCAGCCCCAGCATTTT. This codes for CASGQNNQPQHF.

In nucleotides, the CDR3 is TGTGCCAGCTCACCACGGTCTCAGGGGGCGGCGGGGGAGGGAGCTTTCTTT. As protein: CASSPRSQGAAGEGAFF. This chain joins TRBV18 and TRBJ1-1; the match to TRBD1 covers 8 bases. The V gene end was trimmed by 1 base and the J gene end by 10 bases; junction bases not matched to a gene: 17. This CDR3 comprises 17 residues. Germline loops: CDR1 KGHSH, CDR2 LQKENI.

V and J are TRBV7-2 and TRBJ2-5; TRBD2 matches at 8 bases. This CDR3 spans 15 amino acids. Germline V gene lookup returns CDR1 SGHTA and CDR2 FQGNSA. J lost 5 bases, V lost 0 bases, and 5 bases had no gene match. For the CDR3, the DNA is TGTGCCAGCAGCTTAGCCCGCGGGAGGTCCGAGACCCAGTACTTC. Translation: CASSLARGRSETQYF.